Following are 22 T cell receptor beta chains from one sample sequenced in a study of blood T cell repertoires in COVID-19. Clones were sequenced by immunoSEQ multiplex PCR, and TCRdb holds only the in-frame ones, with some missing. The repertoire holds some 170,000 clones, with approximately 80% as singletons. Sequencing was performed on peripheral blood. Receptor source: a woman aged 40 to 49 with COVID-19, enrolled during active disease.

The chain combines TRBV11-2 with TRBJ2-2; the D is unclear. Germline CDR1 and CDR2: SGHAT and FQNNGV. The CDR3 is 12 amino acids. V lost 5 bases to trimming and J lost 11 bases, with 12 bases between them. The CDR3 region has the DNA TGTGCCAGCAGCGACGGGTTTAGAGAGCTGTTTTTT. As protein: CASSDGFRELFF.

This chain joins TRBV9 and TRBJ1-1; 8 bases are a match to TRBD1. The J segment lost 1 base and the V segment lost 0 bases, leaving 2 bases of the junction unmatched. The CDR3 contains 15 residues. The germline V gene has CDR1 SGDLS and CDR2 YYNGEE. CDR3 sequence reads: CASSVGQGKNTEAFF. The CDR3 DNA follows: TGTGCCAGCAGCGTAGGACAGGGGAAGAACACTGAAGCTTTCTTT.

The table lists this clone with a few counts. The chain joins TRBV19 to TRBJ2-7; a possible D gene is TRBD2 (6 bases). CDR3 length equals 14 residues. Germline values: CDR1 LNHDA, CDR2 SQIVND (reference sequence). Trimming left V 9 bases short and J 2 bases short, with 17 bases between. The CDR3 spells CASRKRGAAYEQYF. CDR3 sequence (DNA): TGTGCCAGCAGGAAACGCGGGGCTGCCTACGAGCAGTACTTC.

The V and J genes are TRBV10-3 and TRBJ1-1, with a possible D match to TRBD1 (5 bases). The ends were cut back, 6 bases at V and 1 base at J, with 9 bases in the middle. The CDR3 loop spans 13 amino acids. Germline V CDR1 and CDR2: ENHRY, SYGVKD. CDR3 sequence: CAIREDRNTEAFF. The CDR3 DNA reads TGTGCCATCAGGGAAGACAGGAACACTGAAGCTTTCTTT.

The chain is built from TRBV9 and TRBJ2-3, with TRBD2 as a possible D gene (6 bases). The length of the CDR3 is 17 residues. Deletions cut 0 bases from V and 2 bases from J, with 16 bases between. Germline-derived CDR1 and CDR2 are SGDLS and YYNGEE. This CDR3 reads CASSVGRGSGNTDTQYF. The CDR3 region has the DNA TGTGCCAGCAGCGTAGGGCGGGGCAGTGGGAACACAGATACGCAGTATTTT.

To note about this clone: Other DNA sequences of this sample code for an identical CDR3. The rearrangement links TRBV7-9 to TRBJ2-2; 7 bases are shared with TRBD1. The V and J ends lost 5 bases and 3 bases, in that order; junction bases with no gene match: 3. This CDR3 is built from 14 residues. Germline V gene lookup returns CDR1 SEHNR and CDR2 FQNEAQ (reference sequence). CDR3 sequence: CASSLQGDTGELFF. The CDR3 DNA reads TGTGCCAGCAGCCTTCAGGGGGACACCGGGGAGCTGTTTTTT.

CDR3 in amino acids: CASSLISGTEAFF. The CDR3 coding sequence is TGTGCCAGCAGCTTAATCTCCGGCACTGAAGCTTTCTTT. The chain couples TRBV7-2 to TRBJ1-1; no clear D. This CDR3 is built from 13 residues. Deletions cut 2 bases from V and 4 bases from J, with 8 bases between. CDR1 and CDR2 from the germline V gene are SGHTA and FQGNSA.

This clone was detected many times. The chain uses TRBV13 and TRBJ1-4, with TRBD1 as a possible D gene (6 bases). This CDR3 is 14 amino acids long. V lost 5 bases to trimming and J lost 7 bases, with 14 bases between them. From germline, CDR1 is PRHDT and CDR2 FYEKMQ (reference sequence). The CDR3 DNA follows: TGTGCCAGCAGCCGATCAAGGGGGGGTGAAAAACTGTTTTTT. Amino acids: CASSRSRGGEKLFF.

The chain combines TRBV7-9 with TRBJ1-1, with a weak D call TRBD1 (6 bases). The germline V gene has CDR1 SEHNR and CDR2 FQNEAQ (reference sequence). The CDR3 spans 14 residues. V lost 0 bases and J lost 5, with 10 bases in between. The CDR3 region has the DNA TGTGCCAGCAGCTTAGCGAGGGGGAGTACTGAAGCTTTCTTT. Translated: CASSLARGSTEAFF. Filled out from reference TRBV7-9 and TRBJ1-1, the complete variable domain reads DTGVSQNPRHKITKRGQNVTFRCDPISEHNRLYWYRQTLGQGPEFLTYFQNEAQLEKSRLLSDRFSAERPKGSFSTLEIQRTEQGDSAMYLCASSLARGSTEAFFGQGTRLTVV.

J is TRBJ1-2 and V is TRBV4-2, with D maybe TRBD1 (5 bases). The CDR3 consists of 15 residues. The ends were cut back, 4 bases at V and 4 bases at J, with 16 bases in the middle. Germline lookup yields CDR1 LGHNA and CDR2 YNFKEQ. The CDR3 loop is CASSPTGGFGYGYTF. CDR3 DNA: TGTGCCAGCAGCCCGACCGGGGGTTTCGGCTATGGCTACACCTTC.

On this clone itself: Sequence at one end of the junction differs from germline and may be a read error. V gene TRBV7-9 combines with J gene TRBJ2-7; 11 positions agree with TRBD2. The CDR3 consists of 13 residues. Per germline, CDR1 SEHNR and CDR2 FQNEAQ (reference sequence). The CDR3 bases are TGTGCCAGCACCTTAGCGGGAGGGGGCGAGCAGTACTTC. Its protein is CASTLAGGGEQYF.

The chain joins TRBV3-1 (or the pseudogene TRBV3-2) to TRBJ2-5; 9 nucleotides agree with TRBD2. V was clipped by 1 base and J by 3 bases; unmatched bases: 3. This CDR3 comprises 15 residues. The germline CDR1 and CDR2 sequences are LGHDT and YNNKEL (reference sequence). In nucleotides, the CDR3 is TGTGCCAGCAGCCAAGGACTAGCGGCGAAAGAGACCCAGTACTTC. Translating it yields CASSQGLAAKETQYF.

Here the CDR3 reads CASTLASANTGELFF. In DNA, the CDR3 is TGTGCCAGCACATTAGCGTCGGCGAACACCGGGGAGCTGTTTTTT. This chain joins TRBV2 and TRBJ2-2; D possibly corresponds to TRBD2 (5 bases). The length of the CDR3 is 15 residues. From germline, CDR1 is SNHLY and CDR2 FYNNEI. Trimming removed 7 bases at V and 0 bases at J, with 12 bases between.

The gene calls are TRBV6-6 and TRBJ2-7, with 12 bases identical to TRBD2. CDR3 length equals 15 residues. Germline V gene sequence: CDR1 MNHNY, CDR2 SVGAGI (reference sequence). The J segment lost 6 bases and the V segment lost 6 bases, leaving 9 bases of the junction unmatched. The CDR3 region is CASSPRTSGNFEQYF. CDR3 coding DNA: TGTGCCAGCAGCCCTAGGACTAGCGGGAACTTCGAGCAGTACTTC.

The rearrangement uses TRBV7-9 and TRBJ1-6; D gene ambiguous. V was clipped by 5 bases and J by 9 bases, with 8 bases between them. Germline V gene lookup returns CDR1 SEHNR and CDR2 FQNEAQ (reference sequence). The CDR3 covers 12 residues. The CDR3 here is CASSARGSPLHF. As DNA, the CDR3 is TGTGCCAGCAGCGCACGAGGTTCACCCCTCCACTTT.

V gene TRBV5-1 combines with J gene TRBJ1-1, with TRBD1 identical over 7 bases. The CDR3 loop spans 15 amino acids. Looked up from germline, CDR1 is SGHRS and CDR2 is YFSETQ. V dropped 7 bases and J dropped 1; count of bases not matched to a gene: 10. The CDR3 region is CASHPHRGPNTEAFF. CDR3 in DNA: TGCGCCAGCCACCCGCACAGGGGACCGAACACTGAAGCTTTCTTT.

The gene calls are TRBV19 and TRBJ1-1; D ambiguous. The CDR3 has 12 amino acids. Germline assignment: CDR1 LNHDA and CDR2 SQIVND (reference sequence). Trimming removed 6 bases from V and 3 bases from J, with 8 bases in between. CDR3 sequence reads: CASSDGDTEAFF. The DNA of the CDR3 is TGTGCCAGTAGCGACGGGGACACTGAAGCTTTCTTT.

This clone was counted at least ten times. The CDR3: CASSPSGLSYEQYF. The CDR3 nucleotides read TGTGCCAGCAGCCCGAGCGGTCTCTCCTACGAGCAGTACTTC. The V and J genes are TRBV7-9 and TRBJ2-7; D is possibly TRBD2 (5 bases). The germline CDR1 and CDR2 sequences are SEHNR and FQNEAQ (reference sequence). Trimming took off 5 bases at V and 0 bases at J, with 11 bases between the two ends. The CDR3 totals 14 residues.

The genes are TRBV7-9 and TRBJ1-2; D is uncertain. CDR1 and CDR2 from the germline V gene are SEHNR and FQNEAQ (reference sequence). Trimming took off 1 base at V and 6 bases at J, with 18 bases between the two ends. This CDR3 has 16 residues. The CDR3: CASSLGIGSRRNGYTF. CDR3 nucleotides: TGTGCCAGCAGCTTAGGGATTGGGTCCAGGAGGAATGGCTACACCTTC. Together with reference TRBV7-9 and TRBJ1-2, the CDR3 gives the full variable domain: DTGVSQNPRHKITKRGQNVTFRCDPISEHNRLYWYRQTLGQGPEFLTYFQNEAQLEKSRLLSDRFSAERPKGSFSTLEIQRTEQGDSAMYLCASSLGIGSRRNGYTFGSGTRLTVV.

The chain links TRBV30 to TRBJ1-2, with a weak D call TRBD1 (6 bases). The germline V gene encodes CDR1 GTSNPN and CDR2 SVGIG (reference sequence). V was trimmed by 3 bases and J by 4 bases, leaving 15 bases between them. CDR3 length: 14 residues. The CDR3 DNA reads TGTGCCTGGAGAGGGGGAGCACGGGTCTATGGCTACACCTTC. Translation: CAWRGGARVYGYTF.

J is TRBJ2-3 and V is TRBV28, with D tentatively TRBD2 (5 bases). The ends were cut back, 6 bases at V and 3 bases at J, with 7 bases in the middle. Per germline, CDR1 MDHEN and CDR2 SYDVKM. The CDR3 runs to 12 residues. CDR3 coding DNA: TGTGCCAGCAGGGACTGGACAGATACGCAGTATTTT. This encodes CASRDWTDTQYF.

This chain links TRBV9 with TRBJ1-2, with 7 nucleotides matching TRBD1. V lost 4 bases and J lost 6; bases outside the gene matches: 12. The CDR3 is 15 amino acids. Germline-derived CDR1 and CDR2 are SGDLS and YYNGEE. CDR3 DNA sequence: TGTGCCAGCAGCCCCATGGTCAGGGGGTGGAATGGCTACACCTTC. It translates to CASSPMVRGWNGYTF.